Included here is one T cell receptor beta chain sequence, with context. What it recognizes is unknown. This specimen belongs to a study of shared clonotypes between healthy human individuals. Findings of the study overall: It was the non-shared clonotypes that had lower generation probabilities than clonotypes shared by all four donors.

Nashville, Tennessee was home to all donors, each a Caucasian adult. Clones were sequenced by immunoSEQ multiplex PCR, and TCRdb holds only the in-frame ones, with some missing. This table holds millions of clones, just over 90% found once. Trimming left V 3 bases short and J 6 bases short, with 9 bases between. Germline values: CDR1 KGHSH, CDR2 LQKENI. The CDR3 runs 14 residues. V usage is TRBV18 and J usage is TRBJ1-6; D is unclear. The sample consisted of naive CD4+ T cells sorted from blood. Sample subset: CD45RA+ positively selected. This clonotype was sampled from a man aged 18 to 29 in good health. CDR3 amino acids: CASSPSAANSPLHF. The CDR3 DNA sequence: TGTGCCAGCTCACCGTCGGCAGCTAATTCACCCCTCCACTTT.